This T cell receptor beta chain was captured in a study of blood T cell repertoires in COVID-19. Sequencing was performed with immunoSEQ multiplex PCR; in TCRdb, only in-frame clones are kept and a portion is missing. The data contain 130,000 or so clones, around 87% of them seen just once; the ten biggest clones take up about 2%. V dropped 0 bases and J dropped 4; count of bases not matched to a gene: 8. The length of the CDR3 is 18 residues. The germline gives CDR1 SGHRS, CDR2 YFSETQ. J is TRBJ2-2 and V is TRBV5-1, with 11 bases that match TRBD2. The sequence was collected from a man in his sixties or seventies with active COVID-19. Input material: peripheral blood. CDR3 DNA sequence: TGCGCCAGCAGCTTGGCTCAAACTAGCGGGAGCGTCACCGGGGAGCTGTTTTTT. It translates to CASSLAQTSGSVTGELFF.